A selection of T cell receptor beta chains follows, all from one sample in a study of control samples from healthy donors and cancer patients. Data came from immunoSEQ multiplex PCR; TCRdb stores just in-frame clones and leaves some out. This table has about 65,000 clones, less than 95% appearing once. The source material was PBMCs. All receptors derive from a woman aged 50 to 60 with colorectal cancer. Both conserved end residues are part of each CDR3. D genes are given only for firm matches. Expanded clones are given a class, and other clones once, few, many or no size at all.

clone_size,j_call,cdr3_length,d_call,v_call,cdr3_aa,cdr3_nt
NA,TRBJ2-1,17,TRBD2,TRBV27,CASSFTASGGAVNEQFF,TGTGCCAGCAGCTTTACGGCCAGCGGGGGGGCCGTAAATGAGCAGTTCTTC
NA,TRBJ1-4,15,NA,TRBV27,CASSLSAATNEKLFF,TGTGCCAGCAGTCTATCGGCGGCAACTAATGAAAAACTGTTTTTT
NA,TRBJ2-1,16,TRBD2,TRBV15,CATSRRTSGRRNEQFF,TGTGCCACCAGCAGGAGGACTAGCGGGAGGCGCAATGAGCAGTTCTTC
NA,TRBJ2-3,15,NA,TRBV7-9,CASSPGTLSTDTQYF,TGTGCCAGCAGCCCTGGGACACTTAGCACAGATACGCAGTATTTT
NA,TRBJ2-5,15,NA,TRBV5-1,CASSFSQGQGETQYF,TGCGCCAGCAGCTTCTCCCAGGGGCAAGGGGAGACCCAGTACTTC
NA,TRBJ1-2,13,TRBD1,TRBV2,CASRGQGGGGYTF,TGTGCCAGCAGGGGACAGGGGGGTGGCGGCTACACCTTC
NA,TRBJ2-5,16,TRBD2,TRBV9,CASSVNSGGFWETQYF,TGTGCCAGCAGCGTAAATAGCGGGGGGTTTTGGGAGACCCAGTACTTC
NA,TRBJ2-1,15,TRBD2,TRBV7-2,CASSATSGEVDEQFF,TGTGCCAGCAGCGCCACTAGCGGAGAGGTGGATGAGCAGTTCTTC
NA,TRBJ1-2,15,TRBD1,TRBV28,CASSLGGQGAPGYTF,TGTGCCAGCAGTTTAGGGGGACAGGGGGCTCCTGGCTACACCTTC
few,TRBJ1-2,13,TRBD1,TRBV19,CASSIGTGYGYTF,TGTGCCAGTAGTATAGGGACAGGGTATGGCTACACCTTC
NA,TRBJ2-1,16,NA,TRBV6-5,CASSLYRTVNYNEQFF,TGTGCCAGCAGTTTATATCGGACTGTTAACTACAATGAGCAGTTCTTC
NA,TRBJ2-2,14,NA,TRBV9,CASSVESGTGELFF,TGTGCCAGCAGCGTAGAGTCCGGCACCGGGGAGCTGTTTTTT
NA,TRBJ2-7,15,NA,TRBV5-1,CASSLVSGSTYEQYF,TGCGCCAGCAGCTTGGTTTCTGGGTCGACCTACGAGCAGTACTTC
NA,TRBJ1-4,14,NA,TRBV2,CASRRQERDEKLFF,TGTGCCAGCAGGAGACAGGAACGGGATGAAAAACTGTTTTTT
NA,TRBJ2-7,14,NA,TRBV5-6,CASSKRGLTYEQYF,TGTGCCAGCAGTAAGAGGGGGTTGACCTACGAGCAGTACTTC
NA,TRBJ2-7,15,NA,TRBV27,CASSLSGSNLYEQYF,TGTGCCAGCAGTTTATCCGGGAGCAATCTATACGAGCAGTACTTC
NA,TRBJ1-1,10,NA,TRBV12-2,CASRLDPGPF,TGTGCAAGTCGCTTAGACCCGGGACCGTTT
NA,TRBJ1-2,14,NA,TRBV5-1,CASSPGVREDGYTF,TGCGCCAGCAGCCCCGGAGTCAGGGAGGATGGCTACACCTTC
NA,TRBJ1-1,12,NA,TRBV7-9,CASGLLAGEAFF,TGTGCCAGCGGACTGCTTGCAGGTGAAGCTTTCTTT
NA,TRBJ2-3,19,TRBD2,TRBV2,CASTPGGLAGGTSTDTQYF,TGTGCCAGCACCCCCGGCGGACTAGCGGGAGGAACTAGCACAGATACGCAGTATTTT
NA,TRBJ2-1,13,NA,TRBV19,CASSAQGDNEQFF,TGTGCCAGTAGTGCCCAGGGCGACAATGAGCAGTTCTTC
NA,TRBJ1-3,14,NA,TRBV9,CASSPQTAGNTIYF,TGTGCCAGCAGCCCGCAGACGGCAGGAAACACCATATATTTT
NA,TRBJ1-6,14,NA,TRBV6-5,CASSYGVLDSPLHF,TGTGCCAGCAGTTACGGCGTCTTGGATTCACCCCTCCACTTT
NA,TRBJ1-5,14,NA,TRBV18,CASSLGVGNQPQHF,TGTGCCAGCTCACTAGGGGTGGGCAATCAGCCCCAGCATTTT
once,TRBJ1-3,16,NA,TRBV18,CASSPLSGQAGNTIYF,TGTGCCAGCTCACCCCTATCGGGACAAGCTGGAAACACCATATATTTT
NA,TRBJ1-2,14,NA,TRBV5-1,CASSLSGDLNGYTF,TGCGCCAGCAGCTTGTCGGGGGACCTTAATGGCTACACCTTC
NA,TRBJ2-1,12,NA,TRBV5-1,CASSLGGNEQFF,TGCGCCAGCAGCTTGGGCGGCAATGAGCAGTTCTTC
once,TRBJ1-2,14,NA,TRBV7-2,CASSAQGVIYGYTF,TGTGCCAGCAGCGCACAGGGTGTTATCTATGGCTACACCTTC
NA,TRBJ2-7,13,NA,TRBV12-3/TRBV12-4,CASSGGNSYEQYF,TGTGCCAGCAGTGGAGGAAACTCCTACGAGCAGTACTTC
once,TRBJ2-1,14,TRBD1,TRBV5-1,CASSVGTANNEQFF,TGCGCCAGCAGCGTCGGGACAGCTAACAATGAGCAGTTCTTC
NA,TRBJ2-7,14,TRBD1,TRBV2,CASSQGTENYEQYF,TGTGCCAGCAGTCAGGGGACAGAGAATTACGAGCAGTACTTC
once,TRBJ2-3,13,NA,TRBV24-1,CATSDQRSDTQYF,TGTGCCACCAGTGATCAGCGATCAGATACGCAGTATTTT
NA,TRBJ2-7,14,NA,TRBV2,CASNPGSRMEEQYF,TGTGCCAGCAACCCAGGGTCCCGGATGGAAGAGCAGTACTTC
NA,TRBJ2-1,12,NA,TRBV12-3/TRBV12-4,CASSLSGDEQFF,TGTGCCAGCAGTTTGAGTGGGGATGAGCAGTTCTTC
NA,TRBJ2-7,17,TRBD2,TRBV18,CASSPPGLAGAPYEQYF,TGTGCCAGCTCACCACCGGGACTAGCGGGGGCCCCCTACGAGCAGTACTTC
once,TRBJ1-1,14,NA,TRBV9,CASSVRQSRAEAFF,TGTGCCAGCAGCGTGCGACAATCGCGAGCTGAAGCTTTCTTT
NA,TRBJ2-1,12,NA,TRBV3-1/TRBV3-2,CASSPPGNEQFF,TGTGCCAGCAGCCCCCCGGGCAATGAGCAGTTCTTC
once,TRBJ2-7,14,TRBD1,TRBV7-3,CASSPSTGGYEQYF,TGTGCCAGCAGCCCATCGACAGGGGGCTACGAGCAGTACTTC
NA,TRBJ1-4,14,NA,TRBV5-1,CASSLVPSDEKLFF,TGCGCCAGCAGCTTGGTTCCAAGCGATGAAAAACTGTTTTTT
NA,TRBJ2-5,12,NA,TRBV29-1,CSVSGAQETQYF,TGCAGCGTCTCCGGGGCCCAAGAGACCCAGTACTTC
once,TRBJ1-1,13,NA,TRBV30,CAWSRRGDAEAFF,TGTGCCTGGAGCCGCCGGGGGGACGCTGAAGCTTTCTTT
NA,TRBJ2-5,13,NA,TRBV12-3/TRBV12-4,CASSPGHKETQYF,TGTGCCAGCAGCCCGGGGCATAAAGAGACCCAGTACTTC
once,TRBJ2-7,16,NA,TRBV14,CASSQHGGNTWSGLVF,TGTGCCAGCAGCCAACATGGGGGCAACACCTGGTCCGGTTTGGTTTTC
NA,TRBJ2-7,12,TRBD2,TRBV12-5,CASGTRTDEQYF,TGTGCTAGCGGGACTAGGACGGACGAGCAGTACTTC
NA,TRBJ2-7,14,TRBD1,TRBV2,CASNPPTGGYEQYF,TGTGCCAGCAATCCCCCGACAGGGGGTTACGAGCAGTACTTC
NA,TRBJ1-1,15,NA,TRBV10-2,CASSESGGLGTEAFF,TGCGCCAGCAGTGAGTCCGGGGGGCTGGGCACTGAAGCTTTCTTT
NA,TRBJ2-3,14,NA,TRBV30,CAWSPGGGTDTQYF,TGTGCCTGGAGTCCCGGCGGCGGCACAGATACGCAGTATTTT
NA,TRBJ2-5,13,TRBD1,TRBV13,CASSGQGWETQYF,TGTGCCAGCAGCGGACAGGGGTGGGAGACCCAGTACTTC
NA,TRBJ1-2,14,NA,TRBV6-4,CASSDSRSGYGYTF,TGTGCCAGCAGTGACTCCAGGTCTGGTTATGGCTACACCTTC
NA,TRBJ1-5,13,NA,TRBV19,CASMGTTNQPQHF,TGTGCCAGTATGGGGACAACAAATCAGCCCCAGCATTTT
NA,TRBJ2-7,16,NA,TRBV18,CASSPPSGKSSYEQYF,TGTGCCAGCTCACCCCCGAGCGGTAAAAGCTCCTACGAGCAGTACTTC
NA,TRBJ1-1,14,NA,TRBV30,CAWSEKGGNTEAFF,TGTGCCTGGAGCGAAAAAGGGGGGAACACTGAAGCTTTCTTT
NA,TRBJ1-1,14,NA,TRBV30,CAWSPGRTNTEAFF,TGTGCCTGGAGCCCGGGACGTACGAACACTGAAGCTTTCTTT
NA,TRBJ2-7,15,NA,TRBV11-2,CASSGTVGVYYEQYF,TGTGCCAGCAGCGGGACGGTCGGGGTATACTACGAGCAGTACTTC
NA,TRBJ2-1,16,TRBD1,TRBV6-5,CASSYSDRGPYNEQFF,TGTGCCAGCAGTTACTCCGACAGGGGACCTTACAATGAGCAGTTCTTC
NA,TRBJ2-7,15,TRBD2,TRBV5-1,CASSLQLAGGYEQYF,TGCGCCAGCAGCTTGCAACTAGCGGGGGGCTACGAGCAGTACTTC
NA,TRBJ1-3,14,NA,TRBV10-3,CAISDGASGNTIYF,TGTGCCATCAGTGACGGGGCCTCTGGAAACACCATATATTTT
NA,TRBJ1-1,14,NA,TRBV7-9,CASSLVAGVPEAFF,TGTGCCAGCAGCTTAGTCGCCGGGGTTCCCGAAGCTTTCTTT
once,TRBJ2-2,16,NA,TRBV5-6,CASSLAPGRGTGELFF,TGTGCCAGCAGCTTGGCACCGGGACGGGGAACCGGGGAGCTGTTTTTT